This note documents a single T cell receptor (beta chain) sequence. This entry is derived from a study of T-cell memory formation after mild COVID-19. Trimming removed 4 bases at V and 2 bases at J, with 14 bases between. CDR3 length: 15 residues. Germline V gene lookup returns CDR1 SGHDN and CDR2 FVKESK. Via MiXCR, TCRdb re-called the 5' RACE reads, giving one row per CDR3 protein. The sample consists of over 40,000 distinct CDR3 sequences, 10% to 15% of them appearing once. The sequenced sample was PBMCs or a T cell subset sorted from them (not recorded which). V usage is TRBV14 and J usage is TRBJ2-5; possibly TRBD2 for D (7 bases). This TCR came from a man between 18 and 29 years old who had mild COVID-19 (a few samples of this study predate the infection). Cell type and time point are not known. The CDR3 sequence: CASSLLQGGQETQYF. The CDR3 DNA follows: TGTGCCAGCAGCCTATTACAGGGAGGGCAAGAGACCCAGTACTTC.